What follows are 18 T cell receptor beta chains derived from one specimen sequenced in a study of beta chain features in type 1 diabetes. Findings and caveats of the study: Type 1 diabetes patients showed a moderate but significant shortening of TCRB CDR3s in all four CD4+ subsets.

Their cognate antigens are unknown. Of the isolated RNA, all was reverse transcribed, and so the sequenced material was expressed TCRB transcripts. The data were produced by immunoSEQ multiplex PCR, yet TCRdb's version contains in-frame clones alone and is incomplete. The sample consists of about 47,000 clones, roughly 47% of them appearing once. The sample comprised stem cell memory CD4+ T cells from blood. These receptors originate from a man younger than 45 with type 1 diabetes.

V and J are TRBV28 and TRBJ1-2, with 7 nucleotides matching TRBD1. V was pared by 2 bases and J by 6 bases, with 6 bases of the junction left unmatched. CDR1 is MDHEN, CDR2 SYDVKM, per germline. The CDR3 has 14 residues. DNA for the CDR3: TGTGCCAGCAGTTTACAGGGACAGCCCCATGGCTACACCTTC. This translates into CASSLQGQPHGYTF.

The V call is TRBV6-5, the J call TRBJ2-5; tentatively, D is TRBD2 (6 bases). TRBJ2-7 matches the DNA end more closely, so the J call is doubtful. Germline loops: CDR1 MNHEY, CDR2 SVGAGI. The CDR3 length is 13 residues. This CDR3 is CASTPPGLHEQYF. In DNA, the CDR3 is TGTGCCAGCACCCCACCGGGACTCCACGAGCAGTACTTC.

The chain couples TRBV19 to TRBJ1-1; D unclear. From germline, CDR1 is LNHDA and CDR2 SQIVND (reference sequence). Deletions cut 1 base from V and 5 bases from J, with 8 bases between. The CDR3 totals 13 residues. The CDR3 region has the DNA TGTGCCAGTAGTATAGGCACGGAGACTGAAGCTTTCTTT. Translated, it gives CASSIGTETEAFF.

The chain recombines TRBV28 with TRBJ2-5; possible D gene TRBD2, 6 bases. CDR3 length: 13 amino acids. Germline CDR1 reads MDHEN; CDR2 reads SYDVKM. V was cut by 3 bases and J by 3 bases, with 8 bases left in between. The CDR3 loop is CASSLPGEETQYF. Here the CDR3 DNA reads TGTGCCAGCAGTTTGCCGGGGGAAGAGACCCAGTACTTC.

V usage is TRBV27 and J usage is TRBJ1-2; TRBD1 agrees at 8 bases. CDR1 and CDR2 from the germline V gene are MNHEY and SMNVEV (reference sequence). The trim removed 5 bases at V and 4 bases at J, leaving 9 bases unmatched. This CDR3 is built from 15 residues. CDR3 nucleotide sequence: TGTGCCAGCAGTGCCTACAGGGGGAGCGGCTATGGCTACACCTTC. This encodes CASSAYRGSGYGYTF.

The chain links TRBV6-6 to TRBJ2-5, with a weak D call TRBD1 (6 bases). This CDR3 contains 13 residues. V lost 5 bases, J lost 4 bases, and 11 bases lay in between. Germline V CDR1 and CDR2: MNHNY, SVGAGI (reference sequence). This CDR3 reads CASSGQGGETQYF. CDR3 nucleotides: TGTGCCAGCAGTGGACAAGGGGGAGAGACCCAGTACTTC.

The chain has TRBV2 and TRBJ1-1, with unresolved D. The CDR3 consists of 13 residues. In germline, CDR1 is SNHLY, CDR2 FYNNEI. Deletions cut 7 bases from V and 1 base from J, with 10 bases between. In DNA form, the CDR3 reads TGTGCCAGCATCTTACATCCGAACACTGAAGCTTTCTTT. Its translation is CASILHPNTEAFF.

The CDR3 DNA reads as TGTGCCAGCAGGGCCAGACTAGCGGGAACCTCCTACAATGAGCAGTTCTTC. It yields the protein CASRARLAGTSYNEQFF. This chain joins TRBV2 and TRBJ2-1; 11 bases are shared with TRBD2. This CDR3 contains 17 residues. With V trimmed by 6 bases and J by 0 bases, 7 bases remained unmatched. Per germline, CDR1 SNHLY and CDR2 FYNNEI. The whole variable domain, remainder taken from reference TRBV2 and TRBJ2-1, is EPEVTQTPSHQVTQMGQEVILRCVPISNHLYFYWYRQILGQKVEFLVSFYNNEISEKSEIFDDQFSVERPDGSNFTLKIRSTKLEDSAMYFCASRARLAGTSYNEQFFGPGTRLTVL.

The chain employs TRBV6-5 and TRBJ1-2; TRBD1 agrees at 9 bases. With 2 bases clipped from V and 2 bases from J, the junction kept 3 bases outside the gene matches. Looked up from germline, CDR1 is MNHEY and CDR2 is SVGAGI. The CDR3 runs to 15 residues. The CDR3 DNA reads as TGTGCCAGCAGTTACCCCGGGACAGGGAACTATGGCTACACCTTC. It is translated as CASSYPGTGNYGYTF.

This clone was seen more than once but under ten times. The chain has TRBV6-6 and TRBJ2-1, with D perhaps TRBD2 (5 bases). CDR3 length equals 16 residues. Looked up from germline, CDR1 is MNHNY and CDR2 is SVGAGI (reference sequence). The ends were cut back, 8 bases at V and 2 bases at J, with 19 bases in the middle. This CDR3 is CASRAFRGRTYNEQFF. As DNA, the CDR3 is TGTGCCAGCCGGGCCTTTCGAGGGAGAACCTACAATGAGCAGTTCTTC.

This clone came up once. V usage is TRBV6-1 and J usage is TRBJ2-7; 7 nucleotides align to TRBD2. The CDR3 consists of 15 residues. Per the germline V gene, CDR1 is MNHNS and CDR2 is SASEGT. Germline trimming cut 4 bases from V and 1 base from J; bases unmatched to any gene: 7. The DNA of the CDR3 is TGTGCCAGCAGTGCCTATTCGGGGGGTTCCTACGAGCAGTACTTC. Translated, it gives CASSAYSGGSYEQYF.

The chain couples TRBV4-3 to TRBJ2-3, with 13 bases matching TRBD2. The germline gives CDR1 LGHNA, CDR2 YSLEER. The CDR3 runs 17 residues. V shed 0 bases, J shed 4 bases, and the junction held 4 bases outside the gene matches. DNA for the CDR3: TGCGCCAGCAGCCAAGAAGGACTAGCGGGAGACCCAGATACGCAGTATTTT. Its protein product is CASSQEGLAGDPDTQYF.

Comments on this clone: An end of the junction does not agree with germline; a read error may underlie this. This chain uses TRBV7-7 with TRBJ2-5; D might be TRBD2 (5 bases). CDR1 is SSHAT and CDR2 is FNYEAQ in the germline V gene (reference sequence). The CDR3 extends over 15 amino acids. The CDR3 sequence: CASSLVAGAVGTQYF. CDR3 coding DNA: TGTGCTAGCAGCTTAGTGGCGGGTGCGGTCGGGACCCAGTACTTC.

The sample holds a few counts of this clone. The CDR3 DNA is TGCGCCAGCAGCCGCCCGGGACAGGGAGCCGGCTACACCTTC. Translation gives CASSRPGQGAGYTF. The chain has TRBV4-1 and TRBJ1-2; 9 bases line up with TRBD1. After removal of 4 bases from V and 8 bases from J, the junction contained 8 bases not matched to a gene. The CDR3 runs to 14 residues. Germline-derived CDR1 and CDR2 are MGHRA and YSYEKL.

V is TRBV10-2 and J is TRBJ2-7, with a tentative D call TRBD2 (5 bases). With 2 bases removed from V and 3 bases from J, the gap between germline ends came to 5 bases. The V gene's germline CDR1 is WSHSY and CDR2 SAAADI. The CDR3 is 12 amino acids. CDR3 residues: CASSERGYEQYF. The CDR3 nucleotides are TGCGCCAGCAGTGAGCGGGGCTACGAGCAGTACTTC.

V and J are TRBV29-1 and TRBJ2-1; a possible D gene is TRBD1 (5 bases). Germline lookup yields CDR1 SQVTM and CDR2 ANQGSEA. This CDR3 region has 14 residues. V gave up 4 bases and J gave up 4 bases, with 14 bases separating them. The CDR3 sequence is CSVGRGIGYNEQFF. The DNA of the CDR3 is TGCAGCGTTGGAAGGGGAATAGGGTACAATGAGCAGTTCTTC.

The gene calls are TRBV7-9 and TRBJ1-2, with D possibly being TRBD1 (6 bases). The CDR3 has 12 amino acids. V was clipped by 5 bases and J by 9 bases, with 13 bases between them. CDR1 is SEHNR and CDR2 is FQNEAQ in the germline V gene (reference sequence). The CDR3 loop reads CASSPVQGSYTF. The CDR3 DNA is TGTGCCAGCAGCCCAGTACAGGGAAGCTACACCTTC.

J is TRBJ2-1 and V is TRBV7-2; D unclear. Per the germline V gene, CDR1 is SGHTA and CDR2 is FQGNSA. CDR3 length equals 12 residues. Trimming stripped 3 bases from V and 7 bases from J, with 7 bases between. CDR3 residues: CASSLNTNEQFF. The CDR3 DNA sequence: TGTGCCAGCAGCTTGAACACAAATGAGCAGTTCTTC.